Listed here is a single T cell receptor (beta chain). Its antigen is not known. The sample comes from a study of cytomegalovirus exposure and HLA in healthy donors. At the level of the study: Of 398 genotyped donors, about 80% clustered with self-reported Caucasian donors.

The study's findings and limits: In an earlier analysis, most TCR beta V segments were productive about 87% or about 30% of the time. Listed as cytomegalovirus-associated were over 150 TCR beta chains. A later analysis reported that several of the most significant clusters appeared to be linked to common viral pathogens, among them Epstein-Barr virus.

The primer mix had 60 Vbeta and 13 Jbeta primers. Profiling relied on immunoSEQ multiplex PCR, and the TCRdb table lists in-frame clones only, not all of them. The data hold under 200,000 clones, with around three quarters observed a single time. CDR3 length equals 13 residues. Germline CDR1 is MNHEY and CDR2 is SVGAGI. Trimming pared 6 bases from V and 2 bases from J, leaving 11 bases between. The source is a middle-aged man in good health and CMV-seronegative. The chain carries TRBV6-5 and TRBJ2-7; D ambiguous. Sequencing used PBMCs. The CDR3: CASRRINAYEQYF. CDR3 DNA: TGTGCCAGCAGGCGGATCAACGCCTACGAGCAGTACTTC.